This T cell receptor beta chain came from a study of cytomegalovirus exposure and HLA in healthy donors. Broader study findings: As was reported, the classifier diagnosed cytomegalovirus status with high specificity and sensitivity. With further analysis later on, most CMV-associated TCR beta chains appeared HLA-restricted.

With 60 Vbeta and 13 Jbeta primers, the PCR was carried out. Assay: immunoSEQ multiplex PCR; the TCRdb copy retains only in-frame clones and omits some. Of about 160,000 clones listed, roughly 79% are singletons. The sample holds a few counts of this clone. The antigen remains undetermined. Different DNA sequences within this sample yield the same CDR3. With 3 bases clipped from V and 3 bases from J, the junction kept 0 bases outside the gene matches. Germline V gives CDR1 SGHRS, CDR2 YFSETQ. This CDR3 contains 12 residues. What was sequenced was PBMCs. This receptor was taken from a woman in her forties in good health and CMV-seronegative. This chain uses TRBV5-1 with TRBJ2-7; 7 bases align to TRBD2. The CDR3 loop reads CASSSGGYEQYF. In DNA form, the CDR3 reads TGCGCCAGCAGCTCGGGGGGCTACGAGCAGTACTTC.